The 18 T cell receptor beta chains below come from one sample, sequenced in a study of T and B cells in COVID-19 patients. From blood, about 240-500 ng of genomic DNA served as TRB template. TRB rearrangements were amplified by multiplex PCR with BIOMED2 TRB-A/B primers. TCRdb passed the multiplex PCR reads through MiXCR, listing each CDR3 protein once. This table holds more than 15,000 distinct CDR3 sequences, under 30% found once. The sequenced sample was blood. The receptors stem from a human donor who had recovered from COVID-19.

The chain recombines TRBV12-3 or TRBV12-4 with TRBJ2-7; 7 bases line up with TRBD1. This CDR3 has 13 amino acids. The J segment lost 3 bases and the V segment lost 6 bases, leaving 5 bases of the junction unmatched. Written as DNA, the CDR3 is TGTGCCAGCAGACGGGACAGCGACTACGAGCAGTACTTC. Translation gives CASRRDSDYEQYF.

This clonotype is labeled medium-sized (0.01 to 0.1%). The chain couples TRBV29-1 to TRBJ2-1; 8 positions agree with TRBD2. CDR1 and CDR2 (germline): SQVTM, ANQGSEA. The CDR3 contains 15 residues. V dropped 8 bases and J dropped 7; count of bases not matched to a gene: 16. CDR3 bases: TGCAGCAGCATAAATACGGGGGGGCCGATGAATGAGCAGTTCTTC. It translates to CSSINTGGPMNEQFF.

This clonotype has at least ten counts. The rearrangement joins TRBV5-4 to TRBJ2-1; D is unclear. Trimming pared 10 bases from V and 7 bases from J, leaving 15 bases between. The CDR3 is 12 residues long. Germline lookup yields CDR1 SGHNT and CDR2 YYREEE (reference sequence). CDR3 loop: CAEDHEGNEQFF. In DNA form, the CDR3 reads TGTGCCGAGGATCACGAAGGAAATGAGCAGTTCTTC.

The J gene is TRBJ2-1, the V gene TRBV4-3; D is perhaps TRBD2 (6 bases). V lost 2 bases, J lost 9 bases, and 8 bases lay in between. The CDR3 length is 12 residues. Germline values: CDR1 LGHNA, CDR2 YSLEER. Here the CDR3 DNA reads TGCGCCAGCAGCCAACGGGGGTTTGAGCAGTTCTTC. This sequence encodes CASSQRGFEQFF.

This sequence joins TRBV7-9 and TRBJ2-7; D remains unclear. Trimming shortened V by 7 bases and J by 1 base, and 5 bases separated the two germline ends. The CDR3 extends over 11 amino acids. From germline, CDR1 is SEHNR and CDR2 FQNEAQ (reference sequence). Here the CDR3 DNA reads TGTGCCAGCACCGCATCCTACGAGCAGTACTTC. Translation: CASTASYEQYF.

This clonotype has a count of ten or more. This rearrangement joins TRBV19 to TRBJ1-2; D unresolved. From germline, CDR1 is LNHDA and CDR2 SQIVND (reference sequence). This CDR3 spans 14 amino acids. V lost 7 bases, J lost 0 bases, and 12 bases lay in between. The DNA for the CDR3 is TGTGCCAGTAACTTCGACACTTCTAACTATGGCTACACCTTC. This sequence encodes CASNFDTSNYGYTF. The whole variable domain, filled in from reference TRBV19 and TRBJ1-2, reads DGGITQSPKYLFRKEGQNVTLSCEQNLNHDAMYWYRQDPGQGLRLIYYSQIVNDFQKGDIAEGYSVSREKKESFPLTVTSAQKNPTAFYLCASNFDTSNYGYTFGSGTRLTVV.

To note about this clonotype: Since a much larger clone is just one base distant, this may be a read error. The chain employs TRBV19 and TRBJ1-4, with no clear D. The CDR3 runs to 14 residues. The germline V gene encodes CDR1 LNHDA and CDR2 SQIVND (reference sequence). The CDR3: CDSSINSANEKLFF. DNA of the CDR3: TGTGACAGTAGTATTAACAGCGCGAATGAAAAACTGTTTTTT.

This clonotype ranks as medium-sized (0.01 to 0.1%). This chain joins TRBV29-1 and TRBJ2-7; no clear D gene. Germline V gene data show CDR1 as SQVTM and CDR2 as ANQGSEA. V dropped 0 bases and J dropped 6 bases, with 6 bases sitting between them. CDR3 length: 11 residues. The CDR3 region is CSVEEGFEQYF. CDR3 DNA: TGCAGCGTTGAAGAGGGTTTCGAGCAGTACTTC.

This chain joins TRBV10-2 and TRBJ2-1; 7 bases are a match to TRBD2. The CDR3 has 13 amino acids. V lost 6 bases to trimming and J lost 7 bases; unmatched junction nucleotides: 6. The germline V gene encodes CDR1 WSHSY and CDR2 SAAADI. This chain's CDR3 is CASRWAGENEQFF. Here the CDR3 DNA reads TGCGCCAGCAGGTGGGCGGGGGAGAATGAGCAGTTCTTC.

This clonotype occurred a few times. This chain connects TRBV6-6 to TRBJ2-3; 13 bases fit TRBD2. CDR3 size: 15 residues. V dropped 8 bases and J dropped 5; count of bases not matched to a gene: 7. Germline-derived CDR1 and CDR2 are MNHNY and SVGAGI (reference sequence). In nucleotides, the CDR3 is TGTGCCAGCCACACTAGCGGGGGGGCCTTAGATACGCAGTATTTT. Translation gives CASHTSGGALDTQYF.

This clonotype was counted ten times or more. This chain links TRBV5-5 with TRBJ1-1; D is possibly TRBD1 (5 bases). CDR1 and CDR2 (germline): SGHKS, YYEKEE (reference sequence). Trimming stripped 1 base from V and 1 base from J, with 5 bases between. CDR3 size: 13 residues. The CDR3 reads CASSLTGNTEAFF. The CDR3 DNA reads TGTGCCAGCAGCTTGACAGGGAACACTGAAGCTTTCTTT.

This clonotype was detected only a few times. The CDR3 loop is CASSPDRENTEAFF. CDR3 nucleotides: TGTGCCAGCAGTCCGGACAGGGAGAACACTGAAGCTTTCTTT. The genes are TRBV6-2 or TRBV6-3 and TRBJ1-1, with 8 nucleotides matching TRBD1. The V and J ends lost 5 bases and 1 base, in that order; junction bases with no gene match: 3. The CDR3 spans 14 residues. Germline V lookup: CDR1 MNHEY, CDR2 SVGEGT.

The chain uses TRBV4-3 and TRBJ2-3; tentative D call: TRBD1 (6 bases). The CDR3 covers 16 residues. In germline, CDR1 is LGHNA, CDR2 YSLEER. With 0 bases removed from V and 5 bases from J, the gap between germline ends came to 15 bases. For the CDR3, the DNA is TGCGCCAGCAGCCAAGATGAGGTCAGGGGCGGAGATACGCAGTATTTT. Protein: CASSQDEVRGGDTQYF.

This clonotype is termed medium-sized. CDR3 sequence: CSVGTANTEAFF. The CDR3 nucleotides are TGCAGCGTTGGGACAGCGAACACTGAAGCTTTCTTT. The rearrangement links TRBV29-1 to TRBJ1-1, with D maybe TRBD1 (6 bases). This CDR3 comprises 12 residues. V dropped 4 bases and J dropped 1 base, with 7 bases sitting between them. Germline CDR1 is SQVTM and CDR2 is ANQGSEA. Full variable domain (remainder filled in from reference TRBV29-1 and TRBJ1-1): SAVISQKPSRDICQRGTSLTIQCQVDSQVTMMFWYRQQPGQSLTLIATANQGSEATYESGFVIDKFPISRPNLTFSTLTVSNMSPEDSSIYLCSVGTANTEAFFGQGTRLTVV.

This clonotype is judged medium-sized. The chain is built from TRBV6-5 and TRBJ2-7, with 8 bases identical to TRBD1. This CDR3 has 14 residues. Germline CDR1 MNHEY, CDR2 SVGAGI. V trimming: 2 bases; J trimming: 4 bases; junction bases outside the gene matches: 4. The CDR3 nucleotides are TGTGCCAGCAGTTACGGGACAGGAGTATACGAGCAGTACTTC. Protein sequence: CASSYGTGVYEQYF.

In the case of this clonotype: One base away lies a much larger clone, so this may be a sequencing read error. For the CDR3, the DNA is TGTGCCAGCAGTTCCTTAGGGGTCGAGCAGTACTTC. It codes for CASSSLGVEQYF. The chain is built from TRBV6-2 or TRBV6-3 and TRBJ2-7; TRBD1 might be the D (5 bases). V was cut by 4 bases and J by 6 bases, with 10 bases left in between. Germline CDR1 and CDR2: MNHEY and SVGEGT. The CDR3 loop spans 12 amino acids.

V and J are TRBV5-1 and TRBJ2-3; 10 bases are shared with TRBD2. The CDR3 has 16 amino acids. V was pared by 0 bases and J by 1 base, with 2 bases of the junction left unmatched. Germline lookup yields CDR1 SGHRS and CDR2 YFSETQ. The CDR3 loop reads CASSLESGGGTDTQYF. In nucleotides, the CDR3 is TGCGCCAGCAGCTTGGAAAGCGGGGGGGGCACAGATACGCAGTATTTT.

By share, this clonotype counts as medium-sized (0.01 to 0.1%). The chain is built from TRBV12-3 or TRBV12-4 and TRBJ2-2; D call uncertain. Trimming stripped 5 bases from V and 6 bases from J, with 7 bases between. The CDR3 loop spans 12 amino acids. The CDR3 region has the DNA TGTGCCAGCAGTCTAGTTGCCGGGGAGCTGTTTTTT. It translates to CASSLVAGELFF.